One sample yielded the 26 T cell receptor beta chains listed below, sequenced in a study of human T cells and chemical hapten exposure. Time point described: patch test 1, 2 weeks after DPC sensitization. Indicated treatment: therapeutic diphenylcyclopropenone sensitization with weekly scalp DPC. One entry per CDR3 protein, called by TCRdb with MiXCR from the RACE reads. The data show some 190,000 distinct CDR3 sequences, about a fifth seen once. The sequences come from whole blood, collected in connection with sensitization to the hapten diphenylcyclopropenone (DPC). These receptors were obtained from a woman aged 45-60 years with alopecia areata. Some clones in this sample may be carry-over from other donors' samples.

In its sample, this clonotype was seen many times. The V gene is TRBV29-1, the J gene TRBJ2-1; 8 positions agree with TRBD2. The CDR3 loop spans 14 amino acids. Trimming removed 6 bases from V and 3 bases from J; junction bases left unmatched: 7. The germline CDR1 and CDR2 sequences are SQVTM and ANQGSEA. In nucleotides, the CDR3 is TGCAGCGTGGGTAGCGGGATCTACTACAATGAGCAGTTCTTC. It encodes CSVGSGIYYNEQFF.

This clonotype has a handful of counts. The V gene is TRBV3-1, the J gene TRBJ2-7; the D gene is possibly TRBD2 (5 bases). Germline CDR1 LGHDT, CDR2 YNNKEL (reference sequence). CDR3 length equals 14 residues. Trimming stripped 7 bases from V and 5 bases from J, with 18 bases between. In DNA, the CDR3 is TGTGCCAGCACCCCCGGGAAGGGTACCGACGAGCAGTACTTC. This gives the protein CASTPGKGTDEQYF.

V gene TRBV6-1 combines with J gene TRBJ2-7; no clear D gene. The CDR3 has 13 amino acids. The germline gives CDR1 MNHNS, CDR2 SASEGT. The V end was cut by 7 bases, the J end by 2 bases, with 12 bases between. The DNA for the CDR3 is TGTGCCAGCAATGCTAGGACCCCCTACGAGCAGTACTTC. Translated: CASNARTPYEQYF.

The chain links TRBV11-2 to TRBJ1-4, with D hard to call. The CDR3 runs to 14 residues. The germline CDR1 and CDR2 sequences are SGHAT and FQNNGV. Trimming left V 2 bases short and J 12 bases short, with 16 bases between. The CDR3 spells CASSLMEDRAELFF. The CDR3 DNA sequence: TGTGCCAGCAGCTTAATGGAGGATCGGGCGGAACTGTTTTTT.

This clonotype has a handful of counts. For the CDR3, the DNA is TGTGCCATCACCTTAAGACAGGGCGATTACAATGAGCAGTTCTTC. Amino acid sequence: CAITLRQGDYNEQFF. The J gene is TRBJ2-1, the V gene TRBV10-3, with 7 bases matching TRBD1. Trimming at V came to 7 bases and at J to 4 bases, leaving 10 bases not matched to a gene. Germline V gene sequence: CDR1 ENHRY, CDR2 SYGVKD. There are 15 residues in the CDR3.

This clonotype was counted only a few times. The chain employs TRBV6-5 and TRBJ2-3; 10 bases map to TRBD2. The CDR3 loop spans 17 amino acids. Germline CDR1 is MNHEY and CDR2 is SVGAGI. The ends lost 4 bases at V and 0 bases at J; junction bases unmatched: 7. CDR3 bases: TGTGCCAGCAGTTGGTCTGGACTAGCGGCTAGCACAGATACGCAGTATTTT. Translating it yields CASSWSGLAASTDTQYF.

This clonotype was seen just once. This rearrangement joins TRBV28 to TRBJ2-1; the match to TRBD2 covers 9 bases. CDR3 length: 16 residues. With V trimmed by 6 bases and J by 8 bases, 14 bases remained unmatched. Looked up from germline, CDR1 is MDHEN and CDR2 is SYDVKM. The CDR3 reads CASRGREREEMDEQFF. DNA for the CDR3: TGTGCCAGCAGGGGGAGGGAGCGGGAGGAGATGGATGAGCAGTTCTTC.

The chain combines TRBV5-1 with TRBJ2-5, with D maybe TRBD2 (5 bases). Trimming stripped 0 bases from V and 4 bases from J, with 16 bases between. CDR1 is SGHRS, CDR2 YFSETQ, per germline. This CDR3 comprises 16 residues. The CDR3 region is CASSLAVSSLRETQYF. CDR3 sequence (DNA): TGCGCCAGCAGCTTGGCCGTTTCTAGCCTAAGAGAGACCCAGTACTTC.

This clonotype was recorded at least ten times. The genes are TRBV10-2 and TRBJ2-2; 14 bases match TRBD2. This CDR3 is built from 16 residues. V gave up 6 bases and J gave up 6 bases; unmatched junction bases: 6. Germline CDR1 WSHSY, CDR2 SAAADI. CDR3 loop: CASSGTSGSIAGELFF. The CDR3 DNA is TGCGCCAGCAGCGGGACTAGCGGGAGCATCGCCGGGGAGCTGTTTTTT.

This clonotype appeared a few times. J is TRBJ2-3 and V is TRBV2; tentative D call: TRBD2 (5 bases). The CDR3 has 12 residues. Germline CDR1 reads SNHLY; CDR2 reads FYNNEI. The germline V and J ends were trimmed by 10 bases and 2 bases, with 10 bases remaining between them. The CDR3 coding sequence is TGTGCCACGACGGGATTCACAGATACGCAGTATTTT. Its translation is CATTGFTDTQYF.

This clonotype turned up a few times. The rearrangement joins TRBV5-1 to TRBJ2-6, with D possibly being TRBD2 (6 bases). The CDR3 runs to 15 residues. Between the trimmed V and J ends, which lost 7 bases and 2 bases, there was a span of 13 bases. The germline V gene has CDR1 SGHRS and CDR2 YFSETQ. The CDR3 is CASFGSAPGANVLTF. In DNA, the CDR3 is TGCGCCAGCTTCGGGAGCGCACCTGGGGCCAACGTCCTGACTTTC. Complete variable domain (other parts from reference TRBV5-1 and TRBJ2-6): KAGVTQTPRYLIKTRGQQVTLSCSPISGHRSVSWYQQTPGQGLQFLFEYFSETQRNKGNFPGRFSGRQFSNSRSEMNVSTLELGDSALYLCASFGSAPGANVLTFGAGSRLTVL.

The chain combines TRBV12-3 or TRBV12-4 with TRBJ1-5; TRBD1 aligns across 7 bases. The J segment lost 7 bases and the V segment lost 5 bases, leaving 8 bases of the junction unmatched. This CDR3 spans 14 amino acids. The CDR3 nucleotides read TGTGCCAGCAGTCTACAGGGGTTCGGCCAGCCCCAGCATTTT. This codes for CASSLQGFGQPQHF.

There are a few counts of this clonotype. The chain joins TRBV5-1 to TRBJ1-3; no reliable D call. Trimming shortened V by 0 bases and J by 0 bases, and 7 bases separated the two germline ends. The CDR3 is 15 amino acids. Per the germline V gene, CDR1 is SGHRS and CDR2 is YFSETQ. CDR3 in DNA: TGCGCCAGCAGCTTGGAGGGCCTCTCTGGAAACACCATATATTTT. Translation: CASSLEGLSGNTIYF. The complete variable domain, with remaining parts taken from reference TRBV5-1 and TRBJ1-3, reads KAGVTQTPRYLIKTRGQQVTLSCSPISGHRSVSWYQQTPGQGLQFLFEYFSETQRNKGNFPGRFSGRQFSNSRSEMNVSTLELGDSALYLCASSLEGLSGNTIYFGEGSWLTVV.

This clonotype has just a few counts. The chain uses TRBV29-1 and TRBJ2-5, with D possibly being TRBD1 (6 bases). The CDR3 runs to 13 residues. The germline gives CDR1 SQVTM, CDR2 ANQGSEA. V lost 6 bases and J 1 base, leaving 12 bases between the germline ends. CDR3 in amino acids: CSVRTAFQETQYF. The CDR3 DNA is TGCAGCGTCCGGACAGCGTTCCAAGAGACCCAGTACTTC. The full variable domain, with the rest looked up from reference TRBV29-1 and TRBJ2-5, is SAVISQKPSRDICQRGTSLTIQCQVDSQVTMMFWYRQQPGQSLTLIATANQGSEATYESGFVIDKFPISRPNLTFSTLTVSNMSPEDSSIYLCSVRTAFQETQYFGPGTRLLVL.

Many counts were recorded for this clonotype. The chain recombines TRBV5-1 with TRBJ1-2; D call uncertain. CDR1 and CDR2 from the germline V gene are SGHRS and YFSETQ. The CDR3 is 14 amino acids. V was pared by 0 bases and J by 1 base, with 7 bases between. CDR3 loop: CASSLEQNNYGYTF. The CDR3, as DNA: TGCGCCAGCAGCTTGGAGCAGAATAACTATGGCTACACCTTC. Together with reference TRBV5-1 and TRBJ1-2, the CDR3 gives the full variable domain: KAGVTQTPRYLIKTRGQQVTLSCSPISGHRSVSWYQQTPGQGLQFLFEYFSETQRNKGNFPGRFSGRQFSNSRSEMNVSTLELGDSALYLCASSLEQNNYGYTFGSGTRLTVV.

This clonotype came up a few times. The chain combines TRBV11-2 with TRBJ2-7, with TRBD1 matching over 8 bases. Germline CDR1 is SGHAT and CDR2 is FQNNGV. Unmatched junction bases numbered 6, after V lost 3 bases and J lost 2 bases. CDR3 length: 15 amino acids. CDR3 residues: CASSLRTGMPYEQYF. The CDR3 coding sequence is TGTGCCAGCAGCTTGAGGACAGGGATGCCCTACGAGCAGTACTTC.

This clonotype has a handful of counts. The J gene is TRBJ2-3, the V gene TRBV29-1; D not resolved. This CDR3 is 16 amino acids long. Germline values: CDR1 SQVTM, CDR2 ANQGSEA. The germline V and J ends were trimmed by 1 base and 1 base, with 15 bases remaining between them. CDR3 sequence (DNA): TGCAGCGTTGAAGCTCTGGACCGACTGCGCACAGATACGCAGTATTTT. Translation: CSVEALDRLRTDTQYF.

The chain carries TRBV3-1 and TRBJ2-1; D is ambiguous. The CDR3 is made up of 16 amino acids. Trimming left V 1 base short and J 2 bases short, with 12 bases between. Germline CDR1 and CDR2: LGHDT and YNNKEL (reference sequence). CDR3 DNA sequence: TGTGCCAGCAGCCAAGTCCCTGGAGTAGCCTACAATGAGCAGTTCTTC. This encodes CASSQVPGVAYNEQFF.

This clonotype was observed a handful of times. V gene TRBV9 combines with J gene TRBJ2-3, with D perhaps TRBD2 (5 bases). CDR1 and CDR2 (germline): SGDLS, YYNGEE. Trimming pared 4 bases from V and 5 bases from J, leaving 20 bases between. This CDR3 comprises 16 residues. CDR3 sequence: CASSLRLGDEGDTQYF. The CDR3 coding sequence is TGTGCCAGCAGCCTGAGACTTGGGGATGAGGGAGATACGCAGTATTTT.

The CDR3 region is CASSFVGGEQYF. The CDR3 DNA reads TGTGCCAGCAGCTTTGTAGGGGGCGAGCAGTACTTC. This rearrangement joins TRBV7-8 to TRBJ2-7, with TRBD1 as a possible D gene (6 bases). V shed 3 bases and J shed 6 bases, with 9 bases lying between them. Germline CDR1 is SGHVS and CDR2 is FQNEAQ. The CDR3 runs 12 residues.

V usage is TRBV5-1 and J usage is TRBJ2-5, with 7 bases lining up with TRBD1. Germline V gene sequence: CDR1 SGHRS, CDR2 YFSETQ. V dropped 6 bases and J dropped 1; count of bases not matched to a gene: 9. The CDR3 length is 15 residues. In DNA, the CDR3 is TGCGCCAGCAAACTCATACAGGGGCGCCAAGAGACCCAGTACTTC. It yields the protein CASKLIQGRQETQYF.

The chain carries TRBV11-2 and TRBJ2-1, with 9 bases fitting TRBD2. The ends lost 1 base at V and 5 bases at J; junction bases unmatched: 3. The CDR3 is 15 amino acids. Germline loops: CDR1 SGHAT, CDR2 FQNNGV. As DNA, the CDR3 is TGTGCCAGCAGCTTAGGCGGGAGGGCGAACAATGAGCAGTTCTTC. Its translation is CASSLGGRANNEQFF.

This clonotype was counted a few times. V and J are TRBV7-9 and TRBJ2-1; D is ambiguous. Looked up from germline, CDR1 is SEHNR and CDR2 is FQNEAQ (reference sequence). The ends were cut back, 1 base at V and 8 bases at J, with 6 bases in the middle. This CDR3 has 12 residues. This CDR3 is CASSLELYEQFF. DNA of the CDR3: TGTGCCAGCAGCTTAGAACTATATGAGCAGTTCTTC.

In this sample, this clonotype turned up a few times. The genes are TRBV15 and TRBJ2-5; D is unclear. Germline CDR1 reads LNHNV; CDR2 reads YYDKDF (reference sequence). The ends were cut back, 0 bases at V and 5 bases at J, with 10 bases in the middle. The CDR3 is 14 residues long. CDR3 nucleotide sequence: TGTGCCACCAGCAGAGATCGGTTGTCGGAGACCCAGTACTTC. Translated: CATSRDRLSETQYF.

This clonotype has a handful of counts. This chain connects TRBV20-1 to TRBJ2-1; 7 bases map to TRBD1. V was clipped by 7 bases and J by 4 bases; unmatched bases: 4. This CDR3 spans 12 amino acids. CDR1 and CDR2 from the germline V gene are DFQATT and SNEGSKA (reference sequence). The CDR3 sequence: CSERGQYNEQFF. The CDR3 bases are TGCAGTGAAAGGGGACAGTACAATGAGCAGTTCTTC.

This chain links TRBV6-1 with TRBJ2-3, with 10 bases that match TRBD2. This CDR3 is built from 18 residues. CDR1 is MNHNS and CDR2 is SASEGT in the germline V gene. After removal of 4 bases from V and 2 bases from J, the junction contained 12 bases not matched to a gene. The CDR3 DNA is TGTGCCAGCAGTGCCCTTAATCCTAGCGGGAGCTACACAGATACGCAGTATTTT. Translation: CASSALNPSGSYTDTQYF.